These 15 T cell receptor beta chains came from one sample sequenced in a study of control samples from healthy donors and cancer patients. TCRdb's copy holds only in-frame clones and misses some; the assay was immunoSEQ multiplex PCR. The sample contains about 140,000 clones, around 88% of which appear only once. Sequenced input: blood. The receptors were sampled from a man in his late teens or twenties in good health.

The chain has TRBV7-3 and TRBJ2-1; 10 bases fit TRBD1. Germline V gene sequence: CDR1 SGHTA, CDR2 FQGTGA. V shed 5 bases and J 7 bases; nucleotides not matched to a gene: 14. The CDR3 is 17 amino acids. The DNA of the CDR3 is TGTGCCAGCAGCCTTCGAACCGGGACAGGGGTTAAGAATGAGCAGTTCTTC. This codes for CASSLRTGTGVKNEQFF.

This clone has a count of ten or more. In DNA, the CDR3 is TGTGCCAGCAGCGTAGACGAAGGGACTTATGGCTACACCTTC. It specifies CASSVDEGTYGYTF. This sequence joins TRBV9 and TRBJ1-2, with a possible D match to TRBD1 (5 bases). The CDR3 is made up of 14 amino acids. V gave up 0 bases and J gave up 5 bases, with 11 bases separating them. In germline, CDR1 is SGDLS, CDR2 YYNGEE.

This clone occurred once. The J gene is TRBJ2-2, the V gene TRBV6-2 or TRBV6-3; D not resolved. V was cut by 2 bases and J by 0 bases, with 10 bases left in between. Germline-derived CDR1 and CDR2 are MNHEY and SVGEGT. This CDR3 region has 16 residues. DNA for the CDR3: TGTGCCAGCAGTTACCCCAGGCGAACGAACACCGGGGAGCTGTTTTTT. Protein: CASSYPRRTNTGELFF.

The chain carries TRBV29-1 and TRBJ1-2, with D perhaps matching TRBD1 (6 bases). Trimming took 5 bases from V and 4 from J, leaving 11 bases between them. The CDR3 is 12 residues long. Germline lookup yields CDR1 SQVTM and CDR2 ANQGSEA. DNA of the CDR3: TGCAGCGTTTGGACAGTCTTCTATGGCTACACCTTC. This translates into CSVWTVFYGYTF.

The chain has TRBV7-6 and TRBJ2-5; 10 bases agree with TRBD2. Looked up from germline, CDR1 is SGHVS and CDR2 is FNYEAQ. V trimming: 5 bases; J trimming: 2 bases; junction bases outside the gene matches: 5. The length of the CDR3 is 15 residues. CDR3 sequence: CASSLLAGIQETQYF. CDR3 nucleotide sequence: TGTGCCAGCAGCCTACTAGCGGGAATACAAGAGACCCAGTACTTC.

The V gene is TRBV19, the J gene TRBJ2-7, with 7 bases matching TRBD1. The germline CDR1 and CDR2 sequences are LNHDA and SQIVND (reference sequence). This CDR3 spans 14 amino acids. The V segment lost 7 bases and the J segment 3 bases; nucleotides outside the gene matches: 9. The DNA for the CDR3 is TGTGCCAGTAACACGGGACAGACCAGCTACGAGCAGTACTTC. Protein: CASNTGQTSYEQYF. Combining the CDR3 with reference TRBV19 and TRBJ2-7 gives the whole variable domain DGGITQSPKYLFRKEGQNVTLSCEQNLNHDAMYWYRQDPGQGLRLIYYSQIVNDFQKGDIAEGYSVSREKKESFPLTVTSAQKNPTAFYLCASNTGQTSYEQYFGPGTRLTVT.

The CDR3 protein is CASSLDGFGRSPLHF. The CDR3 DNA sequence: TGTGCCAGCAGCTTAGACGGTTTTGGGAGGTCACCCCTCCACTTT. The genes are TRBV7-2 and TRBJ1-6, with D unclear. Germline V lookup: CDR1 SGHTA, CDR2 FQGNSA. CDR3 size: 15 residues. V lost 1 base and J lost 10, with 14 bases in between.

This clone was counted only a few times. This sample includes further DNA sequences coding for the same CDR3. The chain carries TRBV5-1 and TRBJ2-1; D possibly corresponds to TRBD2 (5 bases). Trimming left V 4 bases short and J 7 bases short, with 12 bases between. The CDR3 totals 13 residues. CDR1 SGHRS and CDR2 YFSETQ come from the germline V gene. The CDR3, as DNA: TGCGCCAGCAGCCTGGAAGGAGGAAATGAGCAGTTCTTC. Encoded protein: CASSLEGGNEQFF.

The chain joins TRBV13 to TRBJ2-7; D may be TRBD1 or TRBD2 (5 bases each). This CDR3 has 12 residues. Germline V lookup: CDR1 PRHDT, CDR2 FYEKMQ (reference sequence). The V end was cut by 7 bases, the J end by 0 bases, with 7 bases between. CDR3: CASKGTSYEQYF. The CDR3 nucleotides are TGTGCCAGCAAGGGGACCTCCTACGAGCAGTACTTC.

J is TRBJ2-1 and V is TRBV18; TRBD2 matches 7 bases. The CDR3 is 17 residues long. CDR1 and CDR2 (germline): KGHSH, LQKENI. The V gene end was trimmed by 0 bases and the J gene end by 0 bases; junction bases not matched to a gene: 5. The CDR3 reads CASSPPGGGSSYNEQFF. The CDR3 DNA reads TGTGCCAGCTCACCACCCGGAGGCGGGAGCTCCTACAATGAGCAGTTCTTC. The variable domain in full, completed from reference TRBV18 and TRBJ2-1, reads NAGVMQNPRHLVRRRGQEARLRCSPMKGHSHVYWYRQLPEEGLKFMVYLQKENIIDESGMPKERFSAEFPKEGPSILRIQQVVRGDSAAYFCASSPPGGGSSYNEQFFGPGTRLTVL.

This clone was picked up a small number of times. The chain is built from TRBV25-1 and TRBJ2-1; D not resolved. Germline V gene lookup returns CDR1 MGHDK and CDR2 SYGVNS. V gave up 3 bases and J gave up 0 bases, with 6 bases separating them. The length of the CDR3 is 14 residues. The CDR3 nucleotides read TGTGCCAGCAGTGACAGGATCTCCTACAATGAGCAGTTCTTC. Translated: CASSDRISYNEQFF.

This clone was seen only once. The V and J genes are TRBV6-5 and TRBJ2-3, with a possible D match to TRBD2 (6 bases). This CDR3 comprises 13 residues. V lost 3 bases, J lost 5 bases, and 9 bases lay in between. Germline V gene lookup returns CDR1 MNHEY and CDR2 SVGAGI. The DNA for the CDR3 is TGTGCCAGCAGTTATTTCGGGGGAGATACGCAGTATTTT. Amino acids: CASSYFGGDTQYF.

The chain is built from TRBV14 and TRBJ1-6; D gene ambiguous. V was trimmed by 1 base and J by 7 bases, leaving 5 bases between them. CDR3 length: 13 amino acids. Germline-derived CDR1 and CDR2 are SGHDN and FVKESK. CDR3 in amino acids: CASSQASNSPLHF. The CDR3 nucleotides read TGTGCCAGCAGCCAAGCTTCGAATTCACCCCTCCACTTT.

The rearrangement uses TRBV5-1 and TRBJ1-1; the D gene is possibly TRBD1 (5 bases). With 4 bases removed from V and 4 bases from J, the gap between germline ends came to 17 bases. The CDR3 is 15 residues long. CDR1 is SGHRS and CDR2 is YFSETQ in the germline V gene. The CDR3 region has the DNA TGCGCCAGCAGCGAATCAGGGATCTCTTTCACTGAAGCTTTCTTT. As protein: CASSESGISFTEAFF.

The genes are TRBV7-9 and TRBJ2-3, with D tentatively TRBD1 or TRBD2 (5 bases each). Between the trimmed V and J ends, which lost 5 bases and 4 bases, there was a span of 13 bases. CDR3 length equals 14 residues. CDR1 and CDR2 from the germline V gene are SEHNR and FQNEAQ (reference sequence). CDR3 in amino acids: CASSPGSFSDTQYF. The CDR3, as DNA: TGTGCCAGCAGCCCAGGGAGCTTCTCAGATACGCAGTATTTT.